The count of the clone carrying this TCR beta chain is one. Its antigen is still unknown. V was trimmed by 5 bases and J by 4 bases, leaving 15 bases between them. The CDR3 spans 14 residues. The germline V gene encodes CDR1 MNHEY and CDR2 SVGEGT. Purified naive CD4+ T cells were depleted of CD25+ Tregs. TCRdb re-called the 5' RACE reads through MiXCR, storing one row per CDR3 protein. The sample yields fewer than 65,000 distinct CDR3 sequences, roughly 30% seen once. Broader study findings: The larger cohort examined one V-J beta rearrangement, not whole repertoires.

This receptor was obtained from a female donor with breast cancer. What was sequenced was tumor-infiltrating naive CD4+ T cells sorted from the breast tumor. As for subset: naive CD4+ T cells, CD4+CD45RA+CD25-. The rearrangement joins TRBV6-2 or TRBV6-3 to TRBJ2-7; maybe TRBD2 (5 bases). The CDR3 DNA reads TGTGCCAGCAGTGACACGCCCCGCGGGTACGAGCAGTACTTC. Encoded protein: CASSDTPRGYEQYF.